One and the same sample provided the 18 T cell receptor beta chains below, sequenced in a study of early T cells in non-severe SARS-CoV-2 infection. TCRdb itself ran the 5' RACE reads through MiXCR, one entry per CDR3 protein. The table has roughly 67,000 distinct CDR3 sequences, more than 9% seen once. Source material: whole blood. The receptors originated from an adult who was a healthcare worker with PCR-confirmed SARS-CoV-2 infection or an uninfected control (not recorded which).

Notes on this clonotype: This clone may be a read error of a much larger clone one base away. V usage is TRBV10-3 and J usage is TRBJ2-3; tentatively, D is TRBD1 (7 bases). Germline V gives CDR1 ENHRY, CDR2 SYGVKD. The CDR3 covers 18 residues. Trimming pared 11 bases from V and 0 bases from J, leaving 27 bases between. The CDR3 coding sequence is TGTGCCTCTACATGCACCCCGGGGGAGACAGGGAGCACAGATACGCAGTATTTT. This codes for CASTCTPGETGSTDTQYF.

The V call is TRBV5-1, the J call TRBJ2-1; possible D gene TRBD2, 5 bases. The ends were cut back, 7 bases at V and 7 bases at J, with 18 bases in the middle. The CDR3 covers 14 residues. Per the germline V gene, CDR1 is SGHRS and CDR2 is YFSETQ. The CDR3: CASAAGGTGNEQFF. The DNA for the CDR3 is TGCGCCAGCGCGGCAGGAGGAACGGGGAATGAGCAGTTCTTC.

The J gene is TRBJ2-7, the V gene TRBV11-1; D is perhaps TRBD1 (6 bases). Trimming stripped 2 bases from V and 7 bases from J, with 15 bases between. The CDR3 length is 14 residues. CDR1 SGHAT and CDR2 FQDESV come from the germline V gene (reference sequence). The chain's CDR3 is CASSLIQGPFEQYF. The CDR3 region has the DNA TGTGCCAGCAGCTTAATCCAGGGGCCTTTTGAGCAGTACTTC.

This clonotype has ten or more counts. The chain has TRBV9 and TRBJ2-5; D unclear. Germline V CDR1 and CDR2: SGDLS, YYNGEE. This CDR3 has 13 residues. V was pared by 0 bases and J by 4 bases, with 7 bases between. The CDR3 region has the DNA TGTGCCAGCAGCGTAGATCGCGGAGAGACCCAGTACTTC. Translation: CASSVDRGETQYF.

Here the CDR3 reads CASSGKRFTDTQYF. CDR3 DNA: TGTGCCAGCAGTGGAAAGCGATTCACAGATACGCAGTATTTT. This chain links TRBV6-4 with TRBJ2-3; D is ambiguous. Germline CDR1 and CDR2: MRHNA and SNTAGT. The CDR3 is made up of 14 amino acids. The ends were cut back, 4 bases at V and 2 bases at J, with 10 bases in the middle.

This clonotype was observed many times. The CDR3 spells CASSAPGPLFKGFF. The CDR3 DNA follows: TGTGCCAGCAGTGCCCCCGGGCCCTTGTTCAAGGGGTTCTTC. V usage is TRBV5-6 and J usage is TRBJ2-1; no reliable D call. Germline V gene lookup returns CDR1 SGHDT and CDR2 YYEEEE. V lost 5 bases to trimming and J lost 15 bases, with 24 bases between them. The CDR3 loop spans 14 amino acids.

This clonotype has ten or more counts. V is TRBV11-2 and J is TRBJ2-1; TRBD1 or TRBD2 may be the D gene (5 bases each). Germline CDR1 reads SGHAT; CDR2 reads FQNNGV. The CDR3 extends over 17 amino acids. V was trimmed by 4 bases and J by 1 base, leaving 17 bases between them. CDR3 residues: CASSSLRGLGSYNEQFF. The CDR3 DNA is TGTGCCAGCAGCTCGCTTCGGGGCCTGGGGTCCTACAATGAGCAGTTCTTC.

This clonotype was counted many times. Here the CDR3 reads CASSQVGLAGDEQYF. For the CDR3, the DNA is TGTGCCAGCAGCCAAGTGGGACTAGCGGGGGACGAGCAGTACTTC. The chain links TRBV3-1 to TRBJ2-7; the match to TRBD2 covers 14 bases. Germline CDR1 reads LGHDT; CDR2 reads YNNKEL (reference sequence). There are 15 residues in the CDR3. The J segment lost 5 bases and the V segment lost 1 base, leaving 1 base of the junction unmatched.

The rearrangement joins TRBV2 to TRBJ2-7, with 8 bases matching TRBD1. V trimming: 5 bases; J trimming: 0 bases; junction bases outside the gene matches: 3. Germline assignment: CDR1 SNHLY and CDR2 FYNNEI. The CDR3 length is 14 residues. The CDR3 DNA reads as TGTGCCAGCAGTAGGGGGACAGGCTCCTACGAGCAGTACTTC. It encodes CASSRGTGSYEQYF. Based on the CDR3 plus reference TRBV2 and TRBJ2-7, the full variable domain is EPEVTQTPSHQVTQMGQEVILRCVPISNHLYFYWYRQILGQKVEFLVSFYNNEISEKSEIFDDQFSVERPDGSNFTLKIRSTKLEDSAMYFCASSRGTGSYEQYFGPGTRLTVT.

The chain uses TRBV20-1 and TRBJ2-3; possible D gene TRBD2, 6 bases. With 5 bases removed from V and 2 bases from J, the gap between germline ends came to 8 bases. The CDR3 contains 12 residues. Germline V gene sequence: CDR1 DFQATT, CDR2 SNEGSKA (reference sequence). CDR3 sequence: CSARTTTDTQYF. The DNA of the CDR3 is TGCAGTGCTCGGACTACCACAGATACGCAGTATTTT.

This clonotype was seen many times. The V gene is TRBV19, the J gene TRBJ2-2; TRBD1 is a possible D gene (6 bases). The CDR3 extends over 16 amino acids. Germline V CDR1 and CDR2: LNHDA, SQIVND (reference sequence). V lost 3 bases and J lost 14, with 25 bases in between. The CDR3 DNA reads as TGTGCCAGTAGTATGAAGGACAGCTTTAACACCGGGGTTCTGTTTTTT. It is translated as CASSMKDSFNTGVLFF. The full variable domain, rest sourced from reference TRBV19 and TRBJ2-2, is DGGITQSPKYLFRKEGQNVTLSCEQNLNHDAMYWYRQDPGQGLRLIYYSQIVNDFQKGDIAEGYSVSREKKESFPLTVTSAQKNPTAFYLCASSMKDSFNTGVLFFGEGSRLTVL.

This clonotype has only a few counts. This chain uses TRBV12-3 or TRBV12-4 with TRBJ1-1; weak D call: TRBD1 (5 bases). The CDR3 is 16 amino acids. Between the trimmed V and J ends, which lost 0 bases and 3 bases, there was a span of 14 bases. Here the CDR3 reads CASSLAGGNRDTEAFF. In nucleotides, the CDR3 is TGTGCCAGCAGTTTAGCGGGGGGGAACCGGGACACTGAAGCTTTCTTT.

This clonotype was recorded a few times. The chain employs TRBV7-9 and TRBJ1-4; no firm D call. CDR3 length: 14 residues. V was shortened by 5 bases and J by 8 bases, with 15 bases between the two germline ends. CDR1 and CDR2 from the germline V gene are SEHNR and FQNEAQ (reference sequence). The CDR3 coding sequence is TGTGCCAGCAGCCACACCGGGATTGGGGAAAAACTGTTTTTT. It codes for CASSHTGIGEKLFF.

Concerning this clonotype itself: A clone one base away is much larger, so this may be a read error. This sequence joins TRBV20-1 and TRBJ1-1; D is uncertain. Per germline, CDR1 DFQATT and CDR2 SNEGSKA (reference sequence). There are 15 residues in the CDR3. Between the trimmed V and J ends, which lost 5 bases and 0 bases, there was a span of 16 bases. The CDR3 reads CSAQSWGVVNTEAFF. CDR3 nucleotides: TGCAGTGCTCAGTCTTGGGGTGTCGTGAACACTGAAGCTTTCTTT.

This clonotype was found many times. The chain couples TRBV6-5 to TRBJ1-1; TRBD1 is a possible D gene (6 bases). Trimming shortened V by 6 bases and J by 0 bases, and 11 bases separated the two germline ends. Germline V CDR1 and CDR2: MNHEY, SVGAGI. The CDR3 is 14 residues long. In nucleotides, the CDR3 is TGTGCCAGCAGCCCAACAGGGCTGAACACTGAAGCTTTCTTT. Translating it yields CASSPTGLNTEAFF.

The chain has TRBV11-2 and TRBJ2-1; D not resolved. The germline V gene has CDR1 SGHAT and CDR2 FQNNGV. This CDR3 has 14 residues. Trimming stripped 1 base from V and 6 bases from J, with 10 bases between. In DNA, the CDR3 is TGTGCCAGCAGCTTAGGGCCGGCTACCAATGAGCAGTTCTTC. It is translated as CASSLGPATNEQFF.

CDR3 sequence: CASKQRGGLHEQYF. The CDR3, as DNA: TGTGCCAGTAAACAGCGGGGGGGCCTTCACGAGCAGTACTTC. The chain uses TRBV19 and TRBJ2-7; the match to TRBD2 covers 10 bases. The germline CDR1 and CDR2 sequences are LNHDA and SQIVND (reference sequence). This CDR3 has 14 amino acids. V lost 7 bases, J lost 5 bases, and 8 bases stayed unmatched.

The chain is built from TRBV7-2 and TRBJ2-3; perhaps TRBD1 as D (5 bases). V was shortened by 5 bases and J by 1 base, with 10 bases between the two germline ends. The CDR3 runs 14 residues. Germline V gene sequence: CDR1 SGHTA, CDR2 FQGNSA. The DNA of the CDR3 is TGTGCCAGCAGCGCTGACAGTCGCACAGATACGCAGTATTTT. Protein sequence: CASSADSRTDTQYF.